Each of the 22 T cell receptor beta chains below was sequenced from the same sample in a study of blood T cell repertoires in COVID-19. Only in-frame clones appear in the TCRdb table, and some are missing; sequencing was by immunoSEQ multiplex PCR. The repertoire consists of some 68,000 clones, with about 86% occurring once and the leading ten covering about 28%. The specimen sequenced was peripheral blood. These receptors were obtained from a man in his 70s with acute or convalescent COVID-19.

The chain has TRBV20-1 and TRBJ2-7; D gene uncertain. V was shortened by 6 bases and J by 2 bases, with 8 bases between the two germline ends. Germline CDR1 reads DFQATT; CDR2 reads SNEGSKA (reference sequence). The CDR3 covers 11 residues. CDR3: CSARSTYEQYF. CDR3 coding DNA: TGCAGTGCGCGTTCTACCTACGAGCAGTACTTC.

The chain recombines TRBV5-1 with TRBJ1-5; D gene ambiguous. CDR1 and CDR2 from the germline V gene are SGHRS and YFSETQ. V was trimmed by 0 bases and J by 4 bases, leaving 8 bases between them. The length of the CDR3 is 14 residues. The CDR3 region is CASSLGGGNQPQHF. The CDR3 DNA sequence: TGCGCCAGCAGCTTGGGGGGAGGGAATCAGCCCCAGCATTTT.

The chain carries TRBV24-1 and TRBJ2-1; 13 nucleotides line up with TRBD2. V shed 2 bases and J 3 bases; nucleotides not matched to a gene: 9. Germline-derived CDR1 and CDR2 are KGHDR and SFDVKD. This CDR3 has 19 amino acids. The CDR3 protein is CATSDSSTRTSGGYNEQFF. The CDR3 DNA reads TGTGCCACCAGTGATTCCTCGACCCGGACTAGCGGGGGCTACAATGAGCAGTTCTTC.

The V call is TRBV19, the J call TRBJ1-6, with D maybe TRBD1 (6 bases). Per germline, CDR1 LNHDA and CDR2 SQIVND (reference sequence). Between the trimmed V and J ends, which lost 5 bases and 7 bases, there was a span of 15 bases. This CDR3 contains 15 residues. The DNA for the CDR3 is TGTGCCAGTAGTTTAACAGGGATAAAGAATTCACCCCTCCACTTT. Protein product: CASSLTGIKNSPLHF.

This sequence joins TRBV5-4 and TRBJ1-1; 7 bases match TRBD1. Germline assignment: CDR1 SGHNT and CDR2 YYREEE (reference sequence). The CDR3 totals 14 residues. Germline trimming cut 4 bases from V and 1 base from J; bases unmatched to any gene: 4. CDR3 sequence reads: CASSRGQRNTEAFF. The DNA for the CDR3 is TGTGCCAGCAGCAGGGGACAGAGGAACACTGAAGCTTTCTTT.

This clone appeared a few times. The chain employs TRBV5-4 and TRBJ1-6; D is unclear. The CDR3 sequence is 12 residues long. The V gene lost 5 bases and the J gene lost 8 bases, with 8 bases spanning the gap. CDR1 SGHNT and CDR2 YYREEE come from the germline V gene (reference sequence). In DNA, the CDR3 is TGTGCCAGCAGTCGGTTTGATTCACCCCTCCACTTT. This sequence encodes CASSRFDSPLHF.

The genes are TRBV28 and TRBJ1-1; D gene uncertain. The V end was cut by 8 bases, the J end by 1 base, with 20 bases between. Germline CDR1 is MDHEN and CDR2 is SYDVKM. There are 16 residues in the CDR3. CDR3 amino acids: CASSSGMHEGNTEAFF. DNA for the CDR3: TGTGCCAGCTCTTCGGGAATGCATGAGGGGAACACTGAAGCTTTCTTT. Drawing the rest from reference TRBV28 and TRBJ1-1, the complete variable domain is DVKVTQSSRYLVKRTGEKVFLECVQDMDHENMFWYRQDPGLGLRLIYFSYDVKMKEKGDIPEGYSVSREKKERFSLILESASTNQTSMYLCASSSGMHEGNTEAFFGQGTRLTVV.

The rearrangement links TRBV11-2 to TRBJ1-1, with a weak D call TRBD1 (6 bases). Germline CDR1 and CDR2: SGHAT and FQNNGV. V lost 3 bases to trimming and J lost 8 bases, with 19 bases between them. This CDR3 is built from 15 residues. The CDR3 sequence: CASSLPWGGRGEAFF. CDR3 bases: TGTGCCAGCAGCTTGCCCTGGGGGGGCCGGGGAGAAGCTTTCTTT.

This chain links TRBV24-1 with TRBJ2-3; maybe TRBD2 (5 bases). Germline V gene lookup returns CDR1 KGHDR and CDR2 SFDVKD. This CDR3 region has 14 residues. Trimming cost V 4 bases and J 3 bases, with 10 bases left between them. The CDR3 sequence is CATSEPRGTDTQYF. As DNA, the CDR3 is TGTGCCACCAGTGAACCCCGAGGGACAGATACGCAGTATTTT.

This rearrangement joins TRBV2 to TRBJ2-1; 14 nucleotides agree with TRBD2. Trimming took 7 bases from V and 7 from J; bases not matched to a gene: 21. Germline CDR1 is SNHLY and CDR2 is FYNNEI. This CDR3 comprises 20 residues. CDR3: CASKDDGTSGSFSGENEQFF. CDR3 DNA: TGTGCCAGCAAGGACGACGGGACTAGCGGGAGTTTTAGCGGGGAAAATGAGCAGTTCTTC.

The rearrangement joins TRBV30 to TRBJ1-1; 8 positions match TRBD1. CDR3 size: 15 residues. The trim removed 5 bases at V and 4 bases at J, leaving 12 bases unmatched. Germline V gene lookup returns CDR1 GTSNPN and CDR2 SVGIG (reference sequence). The CDR3 bases are TGTGCCTGGGATTTAGGACAGGGATCGGGCACTGAAGCTTTCTTT. Protein sequence: CAWDLGQGSGTEAFF.

This clone was found once. The gene calls are TRBV28 and TRBJ2-1; 7 bases fit TRBD1. V lost 10 bases and J lost 7; bases outside the gene matches: 10. Germline CDR1 reads MDHEN; CDR2 reads SYDVKM. CDR3 length equals 13 residues. CDR3 nucleotide sequence: TGTGCCACCAGACAGGGAATCGGTAATGAGCAGTTCTTC. Its protein is CATRQGIGNEQFF.

V and J are TRBV27 and TRBJ2-7; TRBD1 matches at 9 bases. The junction had 10 bases not matched to a gene; V was cut back by 6 bases and J by 4 bases. The CDR3 contains 15 residues. Germline V gene data show CDR1 as MNHEY and CDR2 as SMNVEV (reference sequence). The DNA of the CDR3 is TGTGCCAGCAGCCTTTCGGACAGGGGTATATACGAGCAGTACTTC. Its translation is CASSLSDRGIYEQYF.

The chain combines TRBV5-1 with TRBJ1-4, with unresolved D. V was clipped by 0 bases and J by 0 bases, with 6 bases between them. Germline-derived CDR1 and CDR2 are SGHRS and YFSETQ. This CDR3 spans 15 amino acids. CDR3 region: CASSLAQATNEKLFF. The CDR3 region has the DNA TGCGCCAGCAGCTTGGCCCAGGCAACTAATGAAAAACTGTTTTTT.

This chain joins TRBV5-8 and TRBJ2-1, with D perhaps matching TRBD1 (7 bases). The CDR3 runs to 15 residues. Germline V CDR1 and CDR2: SGHTS, YDEGEE. V was trimmed by 4 bases and J by 0 bases, leaving 11 bases between them. The CDR3 nucleotides read TGTGCCAGCAGCGCGGGACAGAGCTCCTACAATGAGCAGTTCTTC. This translates into CASSAGQSSYNEQFF.

This CDR3 reads CASSFPTSGHPFF. The DNA of the CDR3 is TGTGCCAGCAGCTTTCCGACTAGCGGGCACCCTTTCTTC. The chain recombines TRBV7-2 with TRBJ2-1; 10 bases fit TRBD2. Germline CDR1 SGHTA, CDR2 FQGNSA. The CDR3 sequence is 13 residues long. The V segment lost 3 bases and the J segment 16 bases; nucleotides outside the gene matches: 9. Full variable domain (outside the CDR3, taken from reference TRBV7-2 and TRBJ2-1): GAGVSQSPSNKVTEKGKDVELRCDPISGHTALYWYRQSLGQGLEFLIYFQGNSAPDKSGLPSDRFSAERTGGSVSTLTIQRTQQEDSAVYLCASSFPTSGHPFFGPGTRLTVL.

This chain connects TRBV6-5 to TRBJ2-7; weak D call: TRBD1 (5 bases). The CDR3 spans 14 residues. V lost 6 bases to trimming and J lost 0 bases, with 12 bases between them. Germline CDR1 MNHEY, CDR2 SVGAGI. CDR3 loop: CASSPQESSYEQYF. The CDR3 DNA follows: TGTGCCAGCAGCCCACAGGAAAGCTCCTACGAGCAGTACTTC.

This chain links TRBV18 with TRBJ1-2; D may be TRBD1 (6 bases). CDR3 size: 16 residues. V was cut by 1 base and J by 2 bases, with 14 bases left in between. Germline V lookup: CDR1 KGHSH, CDR2 LQKENI. In DNA form, the CDR3 reads TGTGCCAGCTCACCACAATTTCGGACAGAGAACTATGGCTACACCTTC. Protein: CASSPQFRTENYGYTF.

The rearrangement uses TRBV6-1 and TRBJ2-3; 7 bases are a match to TRBD2. Trimming cost V 3 bases and J 4 bases; bases outside gene matches: 13. Germline values: CDR1 MNHNS, CDR2 SASEGT. The CDR3 is made up of 17 amino acids. This chain's CDR3 is CASSERGTPQRSDTQYF. In DNA form, the CDR3 reads TGTGCCAGCAGTGAGCGGGGGACCCCTCAGCGGTCAGATACGCAGTATTTT.

This clone was detected once. The chain links TRBV11-3 to TRBJ2-2, with 10 bases that match TRBD2. CDR3 size: 17 residues. Germline V CDR1 and CDR2: SGHNT, YENEEA. After removal of 5 bases from V and 7 bases from J, the junction contained 13 bases not matched to a gene. CDR3 residues: CASSPVPLAGAGGELFF. The CDR3 coding sequence is TGTGCCAGCAGCCCCGTCCCCCTAGCGGGAGCGGGCGGGGAGCTGTTTTTT. The full variable domain, with the rest looked up from reference TRBV11-3 and TRBJ2-2, is EAGVVQSPRYKIIEKKQPVAFWCNPISGHNTLYWYLQNLGQGPELLIRYENEEAVDDSQLPKDRFSAERLKGVDSTLKIQPAELGDSAVYLCASSPVPLAGAGGELFFGEGSRLTVL.

This clone occurred a few times. The chain is built from TRBV5-1 and TRBJ2-5; D perhaps matches TRBD1 (5 bases). CDR1 and CDR2 from the germline V gene are SGHRS and YFSETQ. The CDR3 is 14 residues long. The germline V and J ends were trimmed by 4 bases and 5 bases, with 15 bases remaining between them. The CDR3 sequence: CASSDWGSLETQYF. The CDR3, as DNA: TGCGCCAGCAGCGATTGGGGCAGTTTGGAGACCCAGTACTTC.

V gene TRBV18 combines with J gene TRBJ2-7, with TRBD1 matching over 7 bases. Germline lookup yields CDR1 KGHSH and CDR2 LQKENI. J lost 3 bases, V lost 3 bases, and 2 bases had no gene match. This CDR3 is built from 13 residues. CDR3 DNA: TGTGCCAGCTCACCCGGGACAGACTACGAGCAGTACTTC. Its translation: CASSPGTDYEQYF.